The text below deals with one TCR beta chain. The target antigen is unknown. The sample originates from a study of T cells expressing NK-cell markers. Study-wide context: There were seven HCMV-seropositive donors and one seronegative donor among the eight sequenced.

Points from the study as a whole: CD8+ T cells in 5 or 6 donors included dominant NKG2C+ clonotypes at roughly 1.0-7.0%. For a few donors, these clonotypes were likewise the leading ones in the CD3+CD56-NKG2C+ fraction.

The germline V gene has CDR1 DFQATT and CDR2 SNEGSKA (reference sequence). The CDR3 totals 17 residues. From its re-call of the 5' RACE reads, TCRdb lists each CDR3 protein once, without DNA. Its clone listing holds over 350,000 distinct CDR3 sequences. This clonotype originated in a woman aged 50 to 65 in good health. J is TRBJ2-4 and V is TRBV20-1; the TCRdb D gene call, TRBD2, has no DNA to confirm it. The sample consisted of blood T cells: a sorted CD56 or NKG2C T cell subset, CD4+ or CD8+ T cells, or bulk PBMC T cells (not recorded which). The CDR3 loop is CSARDLAGILAKNIQYF.